Below, 22 T cell receptor beta chains from the same sample are listed, as sequenced in a study of T cells after yellow fever vaccination. MiXCR, applied by TCRdb to the 5' RACE reads, yields one record per CDR3 protein. The repertoire holds 550,000 to 750,000 distinct CDR3 sequences, approximately 12% seen once, with around an eighth in the top ten. The sequenced sample was PBMCs, obtained on the day of the yellow fever booster vaccination. The receptor source for this set is a man aged 30-40 years who received the YFV17D yellow fever vaccine.

The table lists this clonotype with a few counts. The V call is TRBV5-1, the J call TRBJ2-1, with no clear D. In germline, CDR1 is SGHRS, CDR2 YFSETQ. Trimming cost V 3 bases and J 6 bases, with 16 bases left between them. This CDR3 has 15 amino acids. The CDR3 is CASSSIGPPLNEQFF. The CDR3 DNA follows: TGCGCCAGCAGCTCCATCGGACCCCCCCTCAATGAGCAGTTCTTC.

The chain employs TRBV7-2 and TRBJ2-7, with TRBD1 as a possible D gene (5 bases). The germline V and J ends were trimmed by 2 bases and 1 base, with 12 bases remaining between them. Looked up from germline, CDR1 is SGHTA and CDR2 is FQGNSA. CDR3 length: 15 amino acids. CDR3 protein: CASSLIGAGSYEQYF. For the CDR3, the DNA is TGTGCCAGCAGCTTAATAGGGGCCGGATCCTACGAGCAGTACTTC.

The CDR3, as DNA: TGTGCCAGACCATACGAGCAGTACTTC. This gives the protein CARPYEQYF. V usage is TRBV24-1 and J usage is TRBJ2-7; D gene uncertain. The CDR3 covers 9 residues. V was trimmed by 11 bases and J by 4 bases, leaving 5 bases between them. Per germline, CDR1 KGHDR and CDR2 SFDVKD.

This clonotype was detected only a few times. This sequence joins TRBV2 and TRBJ2-3; TRBD1 matches at 7 bases. The CDR3 covers 13 residues. Germline CDR1 SNHLY, CDR2 FYNNEI. The V segment lost 7 bases and the J segment 1 base; nucleotides outside the gene matches: 2. The CDR3: CASTGTGTDTQYF. The CDR3 coding sequence is TGTGCCAGCACTGGGACAGGCACAGATACGCAGTATTTT. Full variable domain (missing parts from reference TRBV2 and TRBJ2-3): EPEVTQTPSHQVTQMGQEVILRCVPISNHLYFYWYRQILGQKVEFLVSFYNNEISEKSEIFDDQFSVERPDGSNFTLKIRSTKLEDSAMYFCASTGTGTDTQYFGPGTRLTVL.

In its sample, this clonotype was seen a few times. This rearrangement joins TRBV9 to TRBJ2-3, with 8 bases matching TRBD2. Germline V gene lookup returns CDR1 SGDLS and CDR2 YYNGEE. With V trimmed by 7 bases and J by 5 bases, 6 bases remained unmatched. The length of the CDR3 is 13 residues. The CDR3 region is CASQAGVKDTQYF. CDR3 DNA: TGTGCCAGCCAAGCGGGAGTGAAAGATACGCAGTATTTT.

This clonotype has more than one count but fewer than ten. The chain carries TRBV7-9 and TRBJ2-5; possible D gene TRBD2, 5 bases. Trimming took off 3 bases at V and 5 bases at J, with 10 bases between the two ends. The length of the CDR3 is 13 residues. Germline CDR1 is SEHNR and CDR2 is FQNEAQ (reference sequence). CDR3 loop: CASSFFGEETQYF. CDR3 in DNA: TGTGCCAGCAGCTTTTTCGGGGAGGAGACCCAGTACTTC. Complete variable domain (other parts from reference TRBV7-9 and TRBJ2-5): DTGVSQNPRHKITKRGQNVTFRCDPISEHNRLYWYRQTLGQGPEFLTYFQNEAQLEKSRLLSDRFSAERPKGSFSTLEIQRTEQGDSAMYLCASSFFGEETQYFGPGTRLLVL.

This clonotype was counted a few times. The CDR3 loop reads CASSPRGVSALEQFF. The CDR3 nucleotides are TGTGCCAGCAGCCCCCGGGGGGTGTCAGCTCTTGAGCAGTTCTTC. V usage is TRBV7-9 and J usage is TRBJ2-1, with 7 bases aligning to TRBD2. Germline V lookup: CDR1 SEHNR, CDR2 FQNEAQ (reference sequence). This CDR3 spans 15 amino acids. V lost 5 bases to trimming and J lost 9 bases; unmatched junction nucleotides: 13.

This clonotype came up many times. The rearrangement links TRBV2 to TRBJ2-6, with a tentative D call TRBD1 (5 bases). The CDR3 is made up of 17 amino acids. Trimming pared 0 bases from V and 2 bases from J, leaving 11 bases between. Per the germline V gene, CDR1 is SNHLY and CDR2 is FYNNEI. For the CDR3, the DNA is TGTGCCAGCAGTGAAGCGACCAGGGCGGCTGGGGCCAACGTCCTGACTTTC. This gives the protein CASSEATRAAGANVLTF.

This clonotype was seen at least ten times. This chain joins TRBV9 and TRBJ2-1, with 8 bases identical to TRBD2. Germline V gene data show CDR1 as SGDLS and CDR2 as YYNGEE. CDR3 length: 15 residues. Trimming removed 4 bases from V and 2 bases from J; junction bases left unmatched: 5. The CDR3 here is CASSLREGPYNEQFF. CDR3 coding DNA: TGTGCCAGCAGCCTACGGGAGGGCCCCTACAATGAGCAGTTCTTC.

This clonotype appeared many times. The chain employs TRBV7-8 and TRBJ2-7, with D perhaps TRBD2 (5 bases). Germline V lookup: CDR1 SGHVS, CDR2 FQNEAQ. The CDR3 spans 13 residues. V was pared by 1 base and J by 3 bases, with 7 bases between. The CDR3 DNA reads TGTGCCAGCAGCTTAGAAGGACTCTACGAGCAGTACTTC. Protein: CASSLEGLYEQYF.

This clonotype was counted only a few times. This chain connects TRBV20-1 to TRBJ1-2, with a possible D match to TRBD1 (5 bases). Germline V lookup: CDR1 DFQATT, CDR2 SNEGSKA (reference sequence). Trimming shortened V by 0 bases and J by 4 bases, and 9 bases separated the two germline ends. The CDR3 covers 13 residues. In DNA form, the CDR3 reads TGCAGTGCTAGAGATGAGGGGACCTATGGCTACACCTTC. It encodes CSARDEGTYGYTF.

This clonotype was seen only a few times. CDR3 sequence: CASSITVNYEQYF. CDR3 DNA: TGTGCCAGTAGTATAACCGTAAACTACGAGCAGTACTTC. The rearrangement links TRBV19 to TRBJ2-7; D unresolved. The length of the CDR3 is 13 residues. Germline V gene data show CDR1 as LNHDA and CDR2 as SQIVND (reference sequence). The V and J ends lost 2 bases and 3 bases respectively, with 8 bases between them.

The chain uses TRBV12-3 or TRBV12-4 and TRBJ2-7; 9 bases line up with TRBD2. This CDR3 has 20 amino acids. V was clipped by 1 base and J by 3 bases; unmatched bases: 19. The CDR3 nucleotides read TGTGCCAGCAGTTTAGACTCCAGGATGAGAAGGCTAGCGGGGTACTACGAGCAGTACTTC. This encodes CASSLDSRMRRLAGYYEQYF.

In this sample, this clonotype turned up many times. The CDR3 here is CASSAGPLSNEQFF. The DNA for the CDR3 is TGTGCCAGCAGCGCCGGACCGTTGAGCAATGAGCAGTTCTTC. The chain joins TRBV5-6 to TRBJ2-1, with D unclear. V shed 4 bases and J shed 6 bases, with 14 bases lying between them. The CDR3 is 14 residues long. Germline V gene data show CDR1 as SGHDT and CDR2 as YYEEEE.

The chain links TRBV19 to TRBJ2-7; TRBD2 matches 11 bases. The CDR3 has 15 amino acids. Germline V gene sequence: CDR1 LNHDA, CDR2 SQIVND (reference sequence). Trimming took 1 base from V and 1 from J; bases not matched to a gene: 0. This CDR3 is CASSIGLAGSYEQYF. DNA of the CDR3: TGTGCCAGTAGTATAGGACTAGCGGGATCCTACGAGCAGTACTTC.

This clonotype appeared a few times. This chain's CDR3 is CASSGAGTNTGELFF. The CDR3 DNA reads as TGTGCCAGCAGCGGAGCGGGAACTAACACCGGGGAGCTGTTTTTT. V gene TRBV7-2 combines with J gene TRBJ2-2; 7 bases are a match to TRBD2. The CDR3 sequence is 15 residues long. From germline, CDR1 is SGHTA and CDR2 FQGNSA. Losses at the gene ends were 5 bases for V and 2 bases for J; bases not matched to a gene: 5.

This clonotype was seen only a few times. The chain has TRBV6-5 and TRBJ2-7; tentatively, D is TRBD2 (5 bases). The ends were cut back, 2 bases at V and 7 bases at J, with 9 bases in the middle. This CDR3 spans 12 amino acids. Germline assignment: CDR1 MNHEY and CDR2 SVGAGI. In DNA form, the CDR3 reads TGTGCCAGCAGTTACAGGGCGGGTGAGCAGTACTTC. The encoded protein is CASSYRAGEQYF.

The chain carries TRBV27 and TRBJ1-1, with 9 bases lining up with TRBD1. Germline CDR1 and CDR2: MNHEY and SMNVEV (reference sequence). The V segment lost 4 bases and the J segment 5 bases; nucleotides outside the gene matches: 11. This CDR3 contains 16 residues. CDR3 in amino acids: CASSSDRGFIGTEAFF. The CDR3 DNA reads as TGTGCCAGCAGTTCGGACAGGGGTTTCATAGGGACTGAAGCTTTCTTT.

A few counts support this clonotype. The rearrangement joins TRBV5-1 to TRBJ2-6; the D is unclear. Deletions cut 2 bases from V and 2 bases from J, with 8 bases between. Germline CDR1 reads SGHRS; CDR2 reads YFSETQ. This CDR3 contains 15 residues. The CDR3 region is CASSLSRAGANVLTF. DNA for the CDR3: TGCGCCAGCAGCTTATCAAGGGCTGGGGCCAACGTCCTGACTTTC. Supplemented by reference TRBV5-1 and TRBJ2-6, the full variable domain reads KAGVTQTPRYLIKTRGQQVTLSCSPISGHRSVSWYQQTPGQGLQFLFEYFSETQRNKGNFPGRFSGRQFSNSRSEMNVSTLELGDSALYLCASSLSRAGANVLTFGAGSRLTVL.

This clonotype was observed at least ten times. The chain uses TRBV5-1 and TRBJ1-2; D might be TRBD1 (5 bases). Germline V CDR1 and CDR2: SGHRS, YFSETQ. The length of the CDR3 is 20 residues. V lost 0 bases to trimming and J lost 2 bases, with 26 bases between them. CDR3 DNA: TGCGCCAGCAGCTTGGGACTCGTTCACGGCAGGGTGATCTCGAACTATGGCTACACCTTC. Amino acid sequence: CASSLGLVHGRVISNYGYTF.

This chain uses TRBV9 with TRBJ2-2, with 9 nucleotides matching TRBD2. The CDR3 extends over 18 amino acids. After removal of 0 bases from V and 5 bases from J, the junction contained 11 bases not matched to a gene. Germline V gene data show CDR1 as SGDLS and CDR2 as YYNGEE. CDR3: CASSVGTSGSRWTGELFF. DNA for the CDR3: TGTGCCAGCAGCGTAGGTACTAGCGGGTCCCGGTGGACCGGGGAGCTGTTTTTT.

This clonotype was seen many times. The V gene is TRBV18, the J gene TRBJ2-1; D call uncertain. Germline V CDR1 and CDR2: KGHSH, LQKENI. This CDR3 has 13 amino acids. With 2 bases removed from V and 10 bases from J, the gap between germline ends came to 12 bases. In DNA, the CDR3 is TGTGCCAGCTCACCAGCTTTATCCGGGGAGCAGTTCTTC. The encoded protein is CASSPALSGEQFF.